This T cell receptor (beta chain) was recovered during a study of blood T cells in healthy people across ages. Study-wide results and limits: Changes seen in expanded clonotypes were possibly confounded by donor CMV status left unknown. Estimated diversity across one million T cells was deemed an underestimate.

CDR1 is KGHDR and CDR2 is SFDVKD in the germline V gene. The CDR3 consists of 16 residues. Trimming at V came to 2 bases and at J to 5 bases, leaving 10 bases not matched to a gene. A second roughly 7 to 11 cycle PCR used barcoded and J-beta primers. TCRdb analysed the 5' RACE reads with MiXCR anew, one entry per CDR3 protein. This repertoire shows about 1 million distinct CDR3 sequences, about 23% found once; its top ten account for around 0.7%. Details on this clonotype: Its specificity is not known.

The same sample was also used in a study of T cells of mothers and their children. As reported in that work: Whether related or unrelated, pairs show similar shaping of TCR recombination output by thymic selection. Related mother-child pairs shared marginally more repertoire than unrelated pairs, though not significantly.

The sequencing input was blood. This clonotype was obtained from a girl aged 2 to 9 in good health. This chain joins TRBV24-1 and TRBJ2-5; 7 positions match TRBD1. As DNA, the CDR3 is TGTGCCACCAGTGATTACCGACAGGGCCCAGACGAGACCCAGTACTTC. Translation: CATSDYRQGPDETQYF.